The 3 T cell receptor beta chains reported below all come from one sample, sequenced in a study of T cell changes during pregnancy in multiple sclerosis. Some clones are missing from TCRdb's copy, which holds only in-frame ones; the method was immunoSEQ multiplex PCR. The sample consists of 65,000 to 90,000 clones, around 94% of them appearing once. This specimen was peripheral blood, taken before pregnancy. Receptor source: a female donor with multiple sclerosis, enrolled in a pregnancy study.

This sequence joins TRBV6-5 and TRBJ2-5; 8 positions agree with TRBD1. Trimming cost V 4 bases and J 6 bases; bases outside gene matches: 7. Germline V CDR1 and CDR2: MNHEY, SVGAGI. The CDR3 has 14 amino acids. The CDR3 DNA reads as TGTGCCAGCAGTTCCTCAGGGGGCAGGAAGACCCAGTACTTC. It codes for CASSSSGGRKTQYF.

The V and J genes are TRBV30 and TRBJ2-1; maybe TRBD1 (6 bases). In germline, CDR1 is GTSNPN, CDR2 SVGIG (reference sequence). V was pared by 3 bases and J by 3 bases, with 15 bases between. CDR3 length: 15 residues. In DNA, the CDR3 is TGTGCCTGGAGATTCGGGACACCGGGCTACAATGAGCAGTTCTTC. Amino acids: CAWRFGTPGYNEQFF.

The chain has TRBV19 and TRBJ1-5; D is ambiguous. With 5 bases removed from V and 2 bases from J, the gap between germline ends came to 7 bases. Germline V gives CDR1 LNHDA, CDR2 SQIVND (reference sequence). The CDR3 has 13 residues. CDR3: CASSLFGNQPQHF. The CDR3 DNA sequence: TGTGCCAGTAGTCTTTTCGGCAATCAGCCCCAGCATTTT.